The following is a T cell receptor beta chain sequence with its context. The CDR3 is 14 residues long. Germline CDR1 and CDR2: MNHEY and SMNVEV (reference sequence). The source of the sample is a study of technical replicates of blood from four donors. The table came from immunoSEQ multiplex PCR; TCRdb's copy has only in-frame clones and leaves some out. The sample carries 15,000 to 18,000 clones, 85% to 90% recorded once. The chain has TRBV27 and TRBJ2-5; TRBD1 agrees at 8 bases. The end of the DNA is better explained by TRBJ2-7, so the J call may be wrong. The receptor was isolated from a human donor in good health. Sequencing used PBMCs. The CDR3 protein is CASSPRTGTYEQYF. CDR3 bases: TGTGCCAGCAGTCCCCGGACAGGGACCTACGAGCAGTACTTC.